These 15 T cell receptor beta chains came from one sample sequenced in a study of cytomegalovirus exposure and HLA in healthy donors. The PCR ran on 60 Vbeta and 13 Jbeta primers. TCRdb's copy holds only in-frame clones and misses some; the assay was immunoSEQ multiplex PCR. The repertoire consists of more than 85,000 clones, with roughly 79% occurring once and the leading ten covering 5.6%. The sequenced material came from PBMCs. The receptor source for this set is a male donor in good health and CMV-seronegative.

The rearrangement uses TRBV30 and TRBJ2-1, with TRBD1 identical over 10 bases. This CDR3 contains 15 residues. V was pared by 2 bases and J by 13 bases, with 14 bases of the junction left unmatched. Germline V CDR1 and CDR2: GTSNPN, SVGIG (reference sequence). The DNA for the CDR3 is TGTGCCTGGAGTACCAGACAGGGGGCTTGGGGTACTCAGTTCTTC. It codes for CAWSTRQGAWGTQFF.

J is TRBJ2-5 and V is TRBV5-1; 9 positions match TRBD1. Germline V lookup: CDR1 SGHRS, CDR2 YFSETQ. The CDR3 is 15 residues long. The V segment lost 1 base and the J segment 11 bases; nucleotides outside the gene matches: 12. The CDR3 nucleotides read TGCGCCAGCAGCTTGATGTTAGGACAGGGGCATGAGCAGTACTTC. Amino acids: CASSLMLGQGHEQYF.

The sample holds one count of this clone. The chain has TRBV10-3 and TRBJ2-5, with TRBD1 matching 8 bases. The CDR3 length is 14 residues. The J segment lost 2 bases and the V segment lost 6 bases, leaving 5 bases of the junction unmatched. CDR1 ENHRY and CDR2 SYGVKD come from the germline V gene. The CDR3 here is CAIRATGVQETQYF. The CDR3 region has the DNA TGTGCCATCAGGGCGACAGGGGTACAAGAGACCCAGTACTTC.

The chain has TRBV19 and TRBJ2-5; the D gene is possibly TRBD1 (5 bases). Germline CDR1 LNHDA, CDR2 SQIVND (reference sequence). The CDR3 sequence is 13 residues long. Trimming stripped 2 bases from V and 5 bases from J, with 9 bases between. The CDR3 DNA reads TGTGCCAGTAGTATAAGGGGTTCGGAGACCCAGTACTTC. This gives the protein CASSIRGSETQYF.

This clone was counted many times. The chain combines TRBV6-1 with TRBJ1-5; weak D call: TRBD1 (6 bases). This CDR3 is 17 amino acids long. Looked up from germline, CDR1 is MNHNS and CDR2 is SASEGT. The V end lost 2 bases, the J end lost 2 bases, and 16 bases lay between the germline ends. This CDR3 reads CASSETGYPLGNQPQHF. CDR3 nucleotide sequence: TGTGCCAGCAGTGAAACAGGGTACCCCCTGGGCAATCAGCCCCAGCATTTT.

As regards this clone: At one boundary the junction diverges from the germline segment, which might be a read error. The chain couples TRBV7-9 to TRBJ2-7; the D gene is possibly TRBD2 (5 bases). CDR3 length: 14 residues. CDR1 SEHNR and CDR2 FQNEAQ come from the germline V gene (reference sequence). The CDR3 DNA sequence: TGTGTCAGCAGCCTTGGACTTAGCTCCTACGAGCAGTACTTC. It translates to CVSSLGLSSYEQYF.

This chain links TRBV15 with TRBJ2-3; TRBD2 agrees at 9 bases. The CDR3 contains 15 residues. V was clipped by 4 bases and J by 7 bases; unmatched bases: 9. Per germline, CDR1 LNHNV and CDR2 YYDKDF (reference sequence). CDR3 loop: CATSKLAGGPHTQYF. As DNA, the CDR3 is TGTGCCACCAGCAAGCTGGCGGGAGGGCCCCATACGCAGTATTTT.

This clone was seen a single time. The chain combines TRBV11-2 with TRBJ2-7; D not certain. The CDR3 length is 12 residues. Looked up from germline, CDR1 is SGHAT and CDR2 is FQNNGV. Trimming pared 2 bases from V and 9 bases from J, leaving 11 bases between. This chain's CDR3 is CASSLNYLWQYF. For the CDR3, the DNA is TGTGCCAGCAGCTTAAATTATCTCTGGCAGTACTTC.

The chain couples TRBV5-1 to TRBJ2-7; 11 bases are a match to TRBD1. The CDR3 sequence is 16 residues long. Germline trimming cut 0 bases from V and 7 bases from J; bases unmatched to any gene: 9. The V gene's germline CDR1 is SGHRS and CDR2 YFSETQ. The CDR3 region is CASSLVGRTGGAEQYF. CDR3 in DNA: TGCGCCAGCAGCTTGGTAGGTCGGACAGGGGGCGCTGAGCAGTACTTC.

Concerning this clone itself: This sample includes further DNA sequences coding for the same CDR3. The genes are TRBV5-1 and TRBJ2-1, with 9 bases matching TRBD2. The germline V gene encodes CDR1 SGHRS and CDR2 YFSETQ. The CDR3 has 15 residues. J was trimmed by 4 bases and V by 4 bases; bases with no gene match: 6. The CDR3: CASSPGTSRYNEQFF. DNA for the CDR3: TGCGCCAGCAGCCCCGGGACTAGCCGATACAATGAGCAGTTCTTC.

DNA for the CDR3: TGCGCCAGCAGCTTGGAACTAGCGGGAGGAAAGGAGACCCAGTACTTC. It translates to CASSLELAGGKETQYF. The chain uses TRBV5-1 and TRBJ2-5; 12 positions agree with TRBD2. The ends lost 0 bases at V and 5 bases at J; junction bases unmatched: 5. Germline assignment: CDR1 SGHRS and CDR2 YFSETQ. The length of the CDR3 is 16 residues.

This clone is termed medium-sized. V usage is TRBV6-4 and J usage is TRBJ2-3, with unresolved D. CDR3 length equals 13 residues. Germline assignment: CDR1 MRHNA and CDR2 SNTAGT. The V end lost 2 bases, the J end lost 1 base, and 4 bases lay between the germline ends. CDR3 loop: CASSDTGTDTQYF. CDR3 DNA sequence: TGTGCCAGCAGTGACACGGGCACAGATACGCAGTATTTT.

The chain employs TRBV2 and TRBJ2-7; TRBD1 agrees at 7 bases. The CDR3 is 15 residues long. J was trimmed by 3 bases and V by 4 bases; bases with no gene match: 9. Germline V lookup: CDR1 SNHLY, CDR2 FYNNEI. DNA for the CDR3: TGTGCCAGCAGTGGGCGACAGGGAGAAAACTACGAGCAGTACTTC. It encodes CASSGRQGENYEQYF.

In this sample, this clone turned up once. The chain carries TRBV5-5 and TRBJ1-4, with a weak D call TRBD1 (6 bases). CDR3 size: 19 residues. CDR1 is SGHKS and CDR2 is YYEKEE in the germline V gene (reference sequence). Trimming cost V 0 bases and J 0 bases, with 18 bases left between them. The CDR3 DNA sequence: TGTGCCAGCAGCTTGGTGGACAGCAGTTTACTTGCAACTAATGAAAAACTGTTTTTT. This codes for CASSLVDSSLLATNEKLFF.

The V call is TRBV7-6, the J call TRBJ2-7, with 10 bases that match TRBD2. CDR1 is SGHVS, CDR2 FNYEAQ, per germline. The CDR3 is 14 residues long. The V segment lost 3 bases and the J segment 6 bases; nucleotides outside the gene matches: 5. In DNA form, the CDR3 reads TGTGCCAGCAGCTTGTCGGCTAGCGGGGGCGAGCAGTACTTC. Protein product: CASSLSASGGEQYF.